Sequencing of this T cell receptor (beta chain) was carried out in a study of blood T cell repertoires in COVID-19. TCRdb keeps only in-frame clones here, not all; method: immunoSEQ multiplex PCR. This table has approximately 60,000 clones, about 76% appearing once. What was sequenced was peripheral blood. This sequence originates from a woman older than 75 with acute or convalescent COVID-19.

CDR3 sequence: CASSMRTSRDYEQYF. Here the CDR3 DNA reads TGTGCCAGCAGTATGCGGACTAGCCGAGACTACGAGCAGTACTTC. V gene TRBV25-1 combines with J gene TRBJ2-7; 8 nucleotides align to TRBD2. Germline trimming cut 5 bases from V and 3 bases from J; bases unmatched to any gene: 9. From germline, CDR1 is MGHDK and CDR2 SYGVNS. CDR3 length: 15 residues.